These 27 T cell receptor beta chains were sequenced from one sample in a study of blood T cell repertoires in COVID-19. TCRdb keeps only in-frame clones here, not all; method: immunoSEQ multiplex PCR. The data contain approximately 300,000 clones, 89% of them singletons. Sequencing used peripheral blood. The receptors shown here come from a young man who had recovered from COVID-19.

V usage is TRBV2 and J usage is TRBJ1-6; 7 positions agree with TRBD1. This CDR3 is 14 amino acids long. V gave up 5 bases and J gave up 9 bases; unmatched junction bases: 7. Germline CDR1 SNHLY, CDR2 FYNNEI. The CDR3 DNA reads TGTGCCAGCAGTACGGACAGGTCGAGTTCACCCCTCCACTTT. Its translation is CASSTDRSSSPLHF.

The chain employs TRBV6-5 and TRBJ2-6; D is ambiguous. The V gene lost 5 bases and the J gene lost 0 bases, with 8 bases spanning the gap. The CDR3 runs to 15 residues. Per the germline V gene, CDR1 is MNHEY and CDR2 is SVGAGI. CDR3 region: CASSIRGSGANVLTF. Written as DNA, the CDR3 is TGTGCCAGCAGTATCAGAGGCTCTGGGGCCAACGTCCTGACTTTC.

The V and J genes are TRBV6-1 and TRBJ2-1; D possibly corresponds to TRBD1 (6 bases). The CDR3 length is 15 residues. Between the trimmed V and J ends, which lost 3 bases and 3 bases, there was a span of 12 bases. Germline CDR1 is MNHNS and CDR2 is SASEGT. The CDR3 bases are TGTGCCAGCAGTGAGCAACAGGGTGGCTACAATGAGCAGTTCTTC. Amino acid sequence: CASSEQQGGYNEQFF.

The chain couples TRBV11-2 to TRBJ2-5, with D possibly TRBD1 on 6 matching bases. Germline V gives CDR1 SGHAT, CDR2 FQNNGV. The CDR3 runs 18 residues. With 0 bases removed from V and 4 bases from J, the gap between germline ends came to 21 bases. The CDR3 DNA reads as TGTGCCAGCAGCTTAGAGGGGACATGGGCCCTCCCGGGAGAGACCCAGTACTTC. The encoded protein is CASSLEGTWALPGETQYF.

The chain joins TRBV7-9 to TRBJ1-1; no reliable D call. Germline assignment: CDR1 SEHNR and CDR2 FQNEAQ (reference sequence). The CDR3 is 13 amino acids. V gave up 5 bases and J gave up 4 bases, with 11 bases separating them. CDR3 sequence reads: CASSPSWATEAFF. The CDR3 bases are TGTGCCAGCAGCCCGAGTTGGGCCACTGAAGCTTTCTTT.

The chain carries TRBV5-1 and TRBJ2-5; TRBD2 is a possible D gene (5 bases). The CDR3 contains 14 residues. V lost 5 bases and J lost 0, with 11 bases in between. The germline gives CDR1 SGHRS, CDR2 YFSETQ. The CDR3 DNA follows: TGCGCCAGCAGAGTGGACTTGTACCAAGAGACCCAGTACTTC. Its translation is CASRVDLYQETQYF.

V usage is TRBV5-4 and J usage is TRBJ2-7; 8 bases line up with TRBD2. The germline V gene encodes CDR1 SGHNT and CDR2 YYREEE (reference sequence). Unmatched junction bases numbered 4, after V lost 4 bases and J lost 1 base. The CDR3 spans 14 residues. The chain's CDR3 is CASSRAGGSYEQYF. DNA for the CDR3: TGTGCCAGCAGCCGGGCGGGAGGTTCCTACGAGCAGTACTTC.

The J gene is TRBJ2-1, the V gene TRBV4-2; 8 bases line up with TRBD2. V was pared by 7 bases and J by 5 bases, with 10 bases of the junction left unmatched. CDR3 length equals 15 residues. Germline CDR1 reads LGHNA; CDR2 reads YNFKEQ. The CDR3 bases are TGTGCCAGCAAAGCTAACGGGGGGGAGGACAATGAGCAGTTCTTC. As protein: CASKANGGEDNEQFF.

The gene calls are TRBV6-2 or TRBV6-3 and TRBJ1-2; D possibly corresponds to TRBD1 (5 bases). Trimming stripped 5 bases from V and 7 bases from J, with 14 bases between. This CDR3 contains 13 residues. Germline CDR1 MNHEY, CDR2 SVGEGT. As DNA, the CDR3 is TGTGCCAGCAGTGGCCGCAGGGAGGGTGGCTACACCTTC. It codes for CASSGRREGGYTF.

The V gene is TRBV18, the J gene TRBJ1-1; 11 positions agree with TRBD1. Losses at the gene ends were 3 bases for V and 0 bases for J; bases not matched to a gene: 6. This CDR3 spans 17 amino acids. The germline V gene encodes CDR1 KGHSH and CDR2 LQKENI. CDR3 coding DNA: TGTGCCAGCTCACCCGGACAGGGGGCATGGGTGAACACTGAAGCTTTCTTT. Amino acids: CASSPGQGAWVNTEAFF.

This chain joins TRBV7-9 and TRBJ2-2, with 11 nucleotides matching TRBD1. Germline assignment: CDR1 SEHNR and CDR2 FQNEAQ (reference sequence). The V gene end was trimmed by 2 bases and the J gene end by 0 bases; junction bases not matched to a gene: 5. This CDR3 has 18 residues. The DNA for the CDR3 is TGTGCCAGCAGCTTAAGGGGACAGGGGGGCCCGAACACCGGGGAGCTGTTTTTT. It specifies CASSLRGQGGPNTGELFF.

V usage is TRBV19 and J usage is TRBJ1-1; D remains ambiguous. Trimming shortened V by 5 bases and J by 0 bases, and 13 bases separated the two germline ends. The CDR3 contains 15 residues. Germline V CDR1 and CDR2: LNHDA, SQIVND (reference sequence). CDR3 loop: CASSVTERLNTEAFF. Here the CDR3 DNA reads TGTGCCAGTAGTGTCACAGAGAGATTGAACACTGAAGCTTTCTTT.

CDR3 in amino acids: CASRLGQTSYNEQFF. CDR3 coding DNA: TGTGCCAGCAGATTGGGACAGACCTCCTACAATGAGCAGTTCTTC. The chain employs TRBV7-2 and TRBJ2-1; 7 positions agree with TRBD1. CDR3 length equals 15 residues. The J segment lost 0 bases and the V segment lost 6 bases, leaving 5 bases of the junction unmatched. Germline V gene data show CDR1 as SGHTA and CDR2 as FQGNSA. Variable domain in full (rest from reference TRBV7-2 and TRBJ2-1): GAGVSQSPSNKVTEKGKDVELRCDPISGHTALYWYRQSLGQGLEFLIYFQGNSAPDKSGLPSDRFSAERTGGSVSTLTIQRTQQEDSAVYLCASRLGQTSYNEQFFGPGTRLTVL.

V gene TRBV20-1 combines with J gene TRBJ2-2, with D hard to call. Germline CDR1 DFQATT, CDR2 SNEGSKA (reference sequence). Between the trimmed V and J ends, which lost 0 bases and 9 bases, there was a span of 5 bases. This CDR3 region has 11 residues. The CDR3 loop is CSARDVRELFF. CDR3 coding DNA: TGCAGTGCTAGAGACGTCCGGGAGCTGTTTTTT.

The V and J genes are TRBV2 and TRBJ2-5, with TRBD2 as a possible D gene (5 bases). The CDR3 sequence is 14 residues long. V was pared by 2 bases and J by 5 bases, with 12 bases between. Looked up from germline, CDR1 is SNHLY and CDR2 is FYNNEI. The DNA of the CDR3 is TGTGCCAGCAGTGAAAAGGGAGCTTATGAGACCCAGTACTTC. Its translation is CASSEKGAYETQYF.

The genes are TRBV13 and TRBJ1-5; D may be TRBD1 (5 bases). The CDR3 consists of 16 residues. Trimming removed 0 bases from V and 5 bases from J, with 14 bases in between. The germline V gene has CDR1 PRHDT and CDR2 FYEKMQ (reference sequence). Here the CDR3 DNA reads TGTGCCAGCAGCTTAGGCCTTATGGGAGGGGATCAGCCCCAGCATTTT. This codes for CASSLGLMGGDQPQHF.

The chain uses TRBV5-1 and TRBJ2-3; 7 bases match TRBD2. This CDR3 has 16 amino acids. V shed 5 bases, J shed 3 bases, and the junction held 12 bases outside the gene matches. Per the germline V gene, CDR1 is SGHRS and CDR2 is YFSETQ. The CDR3 region is CASSYSSRERTDTQYF. The CDR3, as DNA: TGCGCCAGCAGTTATTCATCGCGGGAGCGGACAGATACGCAGTATTTT.

The chain links TRBV15 to TRBJ2-7; TRBD1 matches at 7 bases. The J segment lost 6 bases and the V segment lost 3 bases, leaving 5 bases of the junction unmatched. The germline V gene encodes CDR1 LNHNV and CDR2 YYDKDF (reference sequence). CDR3 length: 13 amino acids. CDR3 sequence reads: CATSSDREGEQYF. The CDR3 coding sequence is TGTGCCACCAGCAGCGACAGGGAAGGCGAGCAGTACTTC.

This chain uses TRBV7-9 with TRBJ2-1; D might be TRBD1 (5 bases). With 5 bases removed from V and 9 bases from J, the gap between germline ends came to 11 bases. The CDR3 has 12 residues. Germline values: CDR1 SEHNR, CDR2 FQNEAQ (reference sequence). This chain's CDR3 is CASSPTAIEQFF. CDR3 in DNA: TGTGCCAGCAGCCCGACAGCCATTGAGCAGTTCTTC.

The V gene is TRBV3-1 (or the pseudogene TRBV3-2), the J gene TRBJ2-7; TRBD2 aligns across 13 bases. Germline trimming cut 6 bases from V and 0 bases from J; bases unmatched to any gene: 5. CDR3 size: 16 residues. The germline gives CDR1 LGHDT, CDR2 YNNKEL (reference sequence). DNA of the CDR3: TGTGCCAGCAGTCTCGGACTAGCGGGGGTCTCCTACGAGCAGTACTTC. This encodes CASSLGLAGVSYEQYF.

The V gene is TRBV5-4, the J gene TRBJ2-2; the match to TRBD2 covers 14 bases. Germline CDR1 SGHNT, CDR2 YYREEE (reference sequence). The CDR3 runs to 16 residues. The V gene end was trimmed by 4 bases and the J gene end by 6 bases; junction bases not matched to a gene: 5. CDR3 residues: CASSHGTSGRSGELFF. Here the CDR3 DNA reads TGTGCCAGCAGCCACGGGACTAGCGGGAGATCCGGGGAGCTGTTTTTT.

This rearrangement joins TRBV27 to TRBJ2-7, with 9 bases fitting TRBD1. Trimming at V came to 3 bases and at J to 3 bases, leaving 3 bases not matched to a gene. CDR1 is MNHEY, CDR2 SMNVEV, per germline (reference sequence). The CDR3 is 14 residues long. The CDR3 nucleotides are TGTGCCAGCAGTTTTTGGGACAGGGTCTACGAGCAGTACTTC. Protein: CASSFWDRVYEQYF.

This clone was observed a single time. V and J are TRBV18 and TRBJ1-1, with 9 bases that match TRBD1. The CDR3 consists of 15 residues. The V gene end was trimmed by 3 bases and the J gene end by 2 bases; junction bases not matched to a gene: 4. CDR1 is KGHSH, CDR2 LQKENI, per germline. The DNA for the CDR3 is TGTGCCAGCTCACCGTGGACAGGGGTAAACACTGAAGCTTTCTTT. This translates into CASSPWTGVNTEAFF.

The CDR3 is CASSLEGQGRSEAFF. The CDR3 coding sequence is TGTGCCAGCAGCCTGGAGGGACAGGGGAGAAGTGAAGCTTTCTTT. V gene TRBV5-6 combines with J gene TRBJ1-1; 10 nucleotides align to TRBD1. This CDR3 is built from 15 residues. The V gene's germline CDR1 is SGHDT and CDR2 YYEEEE. The V and J ends lost 4 bases and 7 bases, in that order; junction bases with no gene match: 10.

The rearrangement joins TRBV4-1 to TRBJ1-2; maybe TRBD1 (5 bases). The CDR3 extends over 15 amino acids. The V and J ends lost 0 bases and 5 bases respectively, with 13 bases between them. Germline loops: CDR1 MGHRA, CDR2 YSYEKL. In DNA form, the CDR3 reads TGCGCCAGCAGCCAAGAGACCCGGGGGGAATATGGCTACACCTTC. This translates into CASSQETRGEYGYTF.

The chain recombines TRBV2 with TRBJ2-5; 9 bases line up with TRBD1. Germline trimming cut 7 bases from V and 5 bases from J; bases unmatched to any gene: 5. Germline CDR1 SNHLY, CDR2 FYNNEI. This CDR3 has 13 amino acids. The CDR3 protein is CASTGQGSETQYF. In DNA form, the CDR3 reads TGTGCCAGCACGGGACAGGGATCCGAGACCCAGTACTTC.

The J gene is TRBJ2-2, the V gene TRBV5-1, with D possibly TRBD1 on 6 matching bases. CDR1 and CDR2 from the germline V gene are SGHRS and YFSETQ. V was trimmed by 4 bases and J by 0 bases, leaving 10 bases between them. The CDR3 consists of 15 residues. CDR3 nucleotide sequence: TGCGCCAGCAGCAAGGACAGTCCGAACACCGGGGAGCTGTTTTTT. Translating it yields CASSKDSPNTGELFF.